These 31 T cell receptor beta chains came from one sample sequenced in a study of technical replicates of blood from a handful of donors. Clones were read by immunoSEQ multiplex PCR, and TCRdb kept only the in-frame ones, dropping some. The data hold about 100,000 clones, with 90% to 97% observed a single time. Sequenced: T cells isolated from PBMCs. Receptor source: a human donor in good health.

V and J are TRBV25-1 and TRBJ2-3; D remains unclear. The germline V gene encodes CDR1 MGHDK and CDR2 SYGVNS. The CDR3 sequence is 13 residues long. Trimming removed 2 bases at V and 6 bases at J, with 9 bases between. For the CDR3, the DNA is TGTGCCAGCAGTGAAGGCAAGTCGGATACGCAGTATTTT. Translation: CASSEGKSDTQYF.

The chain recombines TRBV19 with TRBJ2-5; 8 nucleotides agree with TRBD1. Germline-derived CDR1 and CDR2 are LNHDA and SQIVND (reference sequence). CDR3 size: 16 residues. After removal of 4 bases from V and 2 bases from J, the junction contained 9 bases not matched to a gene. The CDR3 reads CASSTGQGRVQETQYF. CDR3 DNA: TGTGCCAGTAGTACCGGACAGGGTAGGGTGCAAGAGACCCAGTACTTC.

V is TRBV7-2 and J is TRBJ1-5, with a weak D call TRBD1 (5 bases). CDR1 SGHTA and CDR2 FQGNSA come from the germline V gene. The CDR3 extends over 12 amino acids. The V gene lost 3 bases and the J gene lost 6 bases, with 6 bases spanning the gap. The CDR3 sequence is CASSFTGQPQHF. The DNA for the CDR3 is TGTGCCAGCAGCTTCACAGGTCAGCCCCAGCATTTT.

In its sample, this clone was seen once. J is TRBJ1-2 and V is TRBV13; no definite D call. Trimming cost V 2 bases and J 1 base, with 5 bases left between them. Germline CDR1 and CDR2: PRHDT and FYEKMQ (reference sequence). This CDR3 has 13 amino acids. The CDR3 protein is CASSLSINYGYTF. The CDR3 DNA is TGTGCCAGCAGCTTATCAATTAACTATGGCTACACCTTC.

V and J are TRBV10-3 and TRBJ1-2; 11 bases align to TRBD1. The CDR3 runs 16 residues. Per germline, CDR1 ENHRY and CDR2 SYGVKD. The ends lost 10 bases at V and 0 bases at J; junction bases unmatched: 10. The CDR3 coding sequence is TGTGCCACCGGGACAGGGGGACTCGAAGCTAACTATGGCTACACCTTC. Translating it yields CATGTGGLEANYGYTF.

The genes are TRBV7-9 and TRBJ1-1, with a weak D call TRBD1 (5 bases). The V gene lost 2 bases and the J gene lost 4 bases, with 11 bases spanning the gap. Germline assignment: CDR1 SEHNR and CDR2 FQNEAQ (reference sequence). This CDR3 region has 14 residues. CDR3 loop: CASSLTFGGTEAFF. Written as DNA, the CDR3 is TGTGCCAGCAGCTTAACGTTCGGGGGCACTGAAGCTTTCTTT.

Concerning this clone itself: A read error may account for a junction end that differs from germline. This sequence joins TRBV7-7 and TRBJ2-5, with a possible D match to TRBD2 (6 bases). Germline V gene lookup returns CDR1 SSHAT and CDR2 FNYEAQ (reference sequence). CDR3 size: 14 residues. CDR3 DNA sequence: TGTGCTAGCAGCCCTGGGACTTTCCAAGAGACCCAGTACTTC. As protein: CASSPGTFQETQYF.

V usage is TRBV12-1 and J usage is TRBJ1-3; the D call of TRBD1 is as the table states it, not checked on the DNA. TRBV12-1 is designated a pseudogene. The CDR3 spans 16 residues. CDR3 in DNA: TGTGCCAGCAGCTTGTACAGGTCTTGCTCTGGAAACACCATATATTTT. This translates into CASSLYRSCSGNTIYF.

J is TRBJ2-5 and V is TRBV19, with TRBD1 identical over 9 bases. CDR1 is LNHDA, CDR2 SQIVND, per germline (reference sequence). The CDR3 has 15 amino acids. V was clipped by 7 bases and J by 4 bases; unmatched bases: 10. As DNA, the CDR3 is TGTGCCAGTAAACGACAGGGGGACATACGAGAGACCCAGTACTTC. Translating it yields CASKRQGDIRETQYF.

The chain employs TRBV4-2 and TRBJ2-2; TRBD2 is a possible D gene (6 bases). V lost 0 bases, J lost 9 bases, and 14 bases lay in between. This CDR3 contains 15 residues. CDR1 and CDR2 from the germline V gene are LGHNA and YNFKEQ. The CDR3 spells CASSQDVGEARELFF. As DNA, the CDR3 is TGTGCCAGCAGCCAAGATGTGGGGGAGGCAAGGGAGCTGTTTTTT.

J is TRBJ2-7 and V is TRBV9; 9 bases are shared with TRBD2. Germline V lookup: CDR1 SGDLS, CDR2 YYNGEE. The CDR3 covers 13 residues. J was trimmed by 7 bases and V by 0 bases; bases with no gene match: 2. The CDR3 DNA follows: TGTGCCAGCAGCGTAGGTGGACTAGCGGAGCAGTACTTC. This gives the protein CASSVGGLAEQYF. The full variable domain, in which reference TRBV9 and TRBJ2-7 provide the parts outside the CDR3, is DSGVTQTPKHLITATGQRVTLRCSPRSGDLSVYWYQQSLDQGLQFLIQYYNGEERAKGNILERFSAQQFPDLHSELNLSSLELGDSALYFCASSVGGLAEQYFGPGTRLTVT.

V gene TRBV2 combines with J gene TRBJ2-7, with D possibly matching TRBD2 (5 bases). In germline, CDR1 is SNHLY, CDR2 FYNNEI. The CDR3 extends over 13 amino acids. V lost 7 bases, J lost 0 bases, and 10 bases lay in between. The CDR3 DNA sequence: TGTGCCAGCACTTGGACTGGCTCCTACGAGCAGTACTTC. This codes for CASTWTGSYEQYF.

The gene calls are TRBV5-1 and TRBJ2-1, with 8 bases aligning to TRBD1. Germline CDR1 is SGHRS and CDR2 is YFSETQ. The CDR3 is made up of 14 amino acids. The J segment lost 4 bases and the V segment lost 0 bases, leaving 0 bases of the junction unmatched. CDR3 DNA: TGCGCCAGCAGCTTGGGACAGGGGTACAATGAGCAGTTCTTC. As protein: CASSLGQGYNEQFF.

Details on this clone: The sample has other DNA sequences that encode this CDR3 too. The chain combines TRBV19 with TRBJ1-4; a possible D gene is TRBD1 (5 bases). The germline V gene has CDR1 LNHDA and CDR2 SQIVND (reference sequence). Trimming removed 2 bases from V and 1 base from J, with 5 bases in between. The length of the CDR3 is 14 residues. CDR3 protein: CASSIQGTNEKLFF. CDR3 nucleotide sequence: TGTGCCAGTAGTATACAGGGAACTAATGAAAAACTGTTTTTT.

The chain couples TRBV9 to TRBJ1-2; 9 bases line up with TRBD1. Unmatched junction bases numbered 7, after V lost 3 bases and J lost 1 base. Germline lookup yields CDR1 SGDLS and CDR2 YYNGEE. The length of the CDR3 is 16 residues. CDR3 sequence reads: CASSGPGQGFNYGYTF. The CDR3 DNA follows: TGTGCCAGCAGCGGCCCGGGACAGGGCTTTAACTATGGCTACACCTTC. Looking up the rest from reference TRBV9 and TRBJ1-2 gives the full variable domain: DSGVTQTPKHLITATGQRVTLRCSPRSGDLSVYWYQQSLDQGLQFLIQYYNGEERAKGNILERFSAQQFPDLHSELNLSSLELGDSALYFCASSGPGQGFNYGYTFGSGTRLTVV.

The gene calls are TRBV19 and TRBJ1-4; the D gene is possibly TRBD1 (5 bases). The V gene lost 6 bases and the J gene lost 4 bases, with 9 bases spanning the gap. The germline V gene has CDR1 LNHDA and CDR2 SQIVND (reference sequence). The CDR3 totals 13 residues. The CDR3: CASRQQDNEKLFF. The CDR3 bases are TGTGCCAGTAGGCAACAGGATAATGAAAAACTGTTTTTT.

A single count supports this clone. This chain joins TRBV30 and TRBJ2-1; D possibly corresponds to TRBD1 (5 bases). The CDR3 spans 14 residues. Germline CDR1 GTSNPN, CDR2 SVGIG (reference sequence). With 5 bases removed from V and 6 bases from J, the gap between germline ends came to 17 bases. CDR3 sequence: CAWAISREINEQFF. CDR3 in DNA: TGTGCCTGGGCGATAAGCAGGGAAATCAATGAGCAGTTCTTC.

The CDR3 reads CASSVWGLPSTDTQYF. CDR3 in DNA: TGTGCCAGCAGCGTATGGGGACTTCCATCCACAGATACGCAGTATTTT. This chain links TRBV9 with TRBJ2-3; a weak D match, TRBD2 (6 bases). The CDR3 is 16 residues long. Trimming took off 1 base at V and 2 bases at J, with 14 bases between the two ends. The germline CDR1 and CDR2 sequences are SGDLS and YYNGEE.

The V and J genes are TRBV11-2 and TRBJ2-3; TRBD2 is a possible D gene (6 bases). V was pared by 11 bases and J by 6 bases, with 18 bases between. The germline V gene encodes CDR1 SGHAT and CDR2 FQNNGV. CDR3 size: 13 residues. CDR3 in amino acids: CALTAGMDDTQYF. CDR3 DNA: TGTGCCTTAACGGCGGGGATGGACGATACGCAGTATTTT.

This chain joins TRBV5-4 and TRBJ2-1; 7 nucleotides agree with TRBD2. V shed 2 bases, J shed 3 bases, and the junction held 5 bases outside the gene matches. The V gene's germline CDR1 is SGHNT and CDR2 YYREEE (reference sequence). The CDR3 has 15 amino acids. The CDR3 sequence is CASSFGVAGYNEQFF. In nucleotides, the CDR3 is TGTGCCAGCAGCTTTGGGGTAGCGGGCTACAATGAGCAGTTCTTC.

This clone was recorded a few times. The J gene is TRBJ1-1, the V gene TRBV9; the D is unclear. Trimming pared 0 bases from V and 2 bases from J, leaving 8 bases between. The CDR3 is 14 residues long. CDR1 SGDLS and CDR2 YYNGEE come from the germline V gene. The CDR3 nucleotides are TGTGCCAGCAGCGTAGAGGGAGTAAACACTGAAGCTTTCTTT. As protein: CASSVEGVNTEAFF.

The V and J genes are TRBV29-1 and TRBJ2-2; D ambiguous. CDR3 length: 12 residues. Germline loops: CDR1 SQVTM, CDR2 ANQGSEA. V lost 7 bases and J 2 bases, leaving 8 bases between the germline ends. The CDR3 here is CSGSLNTGELFF. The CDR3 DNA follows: TGCAGCGGTAGTCTTAACACCGGGGAGCTGTTTTTT.

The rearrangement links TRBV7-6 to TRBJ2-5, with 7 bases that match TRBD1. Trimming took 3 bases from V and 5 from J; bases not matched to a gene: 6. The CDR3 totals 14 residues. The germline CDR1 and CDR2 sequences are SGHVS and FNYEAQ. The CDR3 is CASSFSVRGETQYF. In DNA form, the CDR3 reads TGTGCCAGCAGCTTTTCGGTCAGGGGGGAGACCCAGTACTTC. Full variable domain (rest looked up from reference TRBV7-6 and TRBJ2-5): GAGVSQSPRYKVTKRGQDVALRCDPISGHVSLYWYRQALGQGPEFLTYFNYEAQQDKSGLPNDRFSAERPEGSISTLTIQRTEQRDSAMYRCASSFSVRGETQYFGPGTRLLVL.

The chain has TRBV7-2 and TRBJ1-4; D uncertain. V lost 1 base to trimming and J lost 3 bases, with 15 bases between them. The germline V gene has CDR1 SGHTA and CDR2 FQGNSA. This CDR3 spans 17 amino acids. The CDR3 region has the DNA TGTGCCAGCAGCTTAGTGGGCCGGTTTATTGCTAATGAAAAACTGTTTTTT. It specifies CASSLVGRFIANEKLFF.

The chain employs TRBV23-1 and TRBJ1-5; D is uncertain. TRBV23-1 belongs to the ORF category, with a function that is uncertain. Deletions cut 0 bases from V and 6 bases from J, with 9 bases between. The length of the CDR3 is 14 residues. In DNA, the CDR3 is TGCGCCAGCAGTCAATCGGAACCAGGTCAGCCCCAGCATTTT. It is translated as CASSQSEPGQPQHF.

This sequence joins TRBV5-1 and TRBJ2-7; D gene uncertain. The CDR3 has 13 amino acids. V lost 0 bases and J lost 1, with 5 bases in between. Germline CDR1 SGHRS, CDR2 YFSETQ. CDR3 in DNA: TGCGCCAGCAGCTTGGCCACTTCCTACGAGCAGTACTTC. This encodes CASSLATSYEQYF.

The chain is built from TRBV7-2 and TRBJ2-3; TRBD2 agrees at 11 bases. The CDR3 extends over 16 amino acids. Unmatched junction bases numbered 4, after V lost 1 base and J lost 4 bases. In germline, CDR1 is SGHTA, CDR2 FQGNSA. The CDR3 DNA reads TGTGCCAGCAGCTTAGTAGCGGGAGGGCCGTCAGATACGCAGTATTTT. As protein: CASSLVAGGPSDTQYF.

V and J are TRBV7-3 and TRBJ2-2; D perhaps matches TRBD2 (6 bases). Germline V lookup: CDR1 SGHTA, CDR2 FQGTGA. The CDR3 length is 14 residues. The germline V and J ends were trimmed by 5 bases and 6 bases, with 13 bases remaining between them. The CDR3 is CASSLSSGAGELFF. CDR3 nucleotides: TGTGCCAGCAGCCTTAGTAGCGGCGCCGGGGAGCTGTTTTTT. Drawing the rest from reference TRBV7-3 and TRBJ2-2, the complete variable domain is GAGVSQTPSNKVTEKGKYVELRCDPISGHTALYWYRQSLGQGPEFLIYFQGTGAADDSGLPNDRFFAVRPEGSVSTLKIQRTERGDSAVYLCASSLSSGAGELFFGEGSRLTVL.

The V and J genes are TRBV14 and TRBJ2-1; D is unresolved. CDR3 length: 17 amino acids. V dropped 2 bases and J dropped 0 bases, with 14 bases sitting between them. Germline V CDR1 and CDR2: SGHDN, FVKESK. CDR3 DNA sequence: TGTGCCAGCAGCCAATCCTCTGAGCCTTCCTCCTACAATGAGCAGTTCTTC. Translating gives CASSQSSEPSSYNEQFF.

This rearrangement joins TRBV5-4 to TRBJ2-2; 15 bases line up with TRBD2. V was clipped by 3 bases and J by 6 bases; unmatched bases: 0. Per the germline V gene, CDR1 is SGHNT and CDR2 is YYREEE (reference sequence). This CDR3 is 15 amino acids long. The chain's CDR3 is CASSWTSGRAGELFF. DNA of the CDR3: TGTGCCAGCAGCTGGACTAGCGGGAGGGCCGGGGAGCTGTTTTTT.

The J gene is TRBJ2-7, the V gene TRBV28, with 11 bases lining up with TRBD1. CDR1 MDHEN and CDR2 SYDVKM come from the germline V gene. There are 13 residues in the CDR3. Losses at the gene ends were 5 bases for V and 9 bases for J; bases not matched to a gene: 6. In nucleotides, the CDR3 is TGTGCCAGCAGTCTTATAGGGACAGGGGGGCAGTACTTC. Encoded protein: CASSLIGTGGQYF.